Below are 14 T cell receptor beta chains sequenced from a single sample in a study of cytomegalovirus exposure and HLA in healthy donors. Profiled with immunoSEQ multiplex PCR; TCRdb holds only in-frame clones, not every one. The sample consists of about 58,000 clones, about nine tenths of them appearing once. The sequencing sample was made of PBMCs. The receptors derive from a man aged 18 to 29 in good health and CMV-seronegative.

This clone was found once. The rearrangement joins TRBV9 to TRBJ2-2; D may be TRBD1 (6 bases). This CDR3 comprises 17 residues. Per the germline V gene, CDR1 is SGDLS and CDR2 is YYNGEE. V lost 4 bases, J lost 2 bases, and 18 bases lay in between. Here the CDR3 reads CASSPLPTGTNTGELFF. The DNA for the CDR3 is TGTGCCAGCAGCCCCCTCCCAACAGGGACAAACACCGGGGAGCTGTTTTTT. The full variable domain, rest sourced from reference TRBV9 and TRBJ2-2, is DSGVTQTPKHLITATGQRVTLRCSPRSGDLSVYWYQQSLDQGLQFLIQYYNGEERAKGNILERFSAQQFPDLHSELNLSSLELGDSALYFCASSPLPTGTNTGELFFGEGSRLTVL.

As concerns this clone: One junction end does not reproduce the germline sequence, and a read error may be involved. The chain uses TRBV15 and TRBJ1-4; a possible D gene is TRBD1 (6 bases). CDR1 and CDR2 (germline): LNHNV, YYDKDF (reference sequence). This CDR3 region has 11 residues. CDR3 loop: CATSRGQVRDF. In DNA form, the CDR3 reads TGTGCCACCAGCAGAGGACAGGTCCGGGATTTT.

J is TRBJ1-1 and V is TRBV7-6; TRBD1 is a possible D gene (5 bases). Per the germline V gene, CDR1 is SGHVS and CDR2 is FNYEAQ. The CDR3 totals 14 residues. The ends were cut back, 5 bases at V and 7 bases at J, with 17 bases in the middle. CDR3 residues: CASSPTRGEREAFF. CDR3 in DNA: TGTGCCAGCAGCCCCACAAGGGGCGAGCGTGAAGCTTTCTTT.

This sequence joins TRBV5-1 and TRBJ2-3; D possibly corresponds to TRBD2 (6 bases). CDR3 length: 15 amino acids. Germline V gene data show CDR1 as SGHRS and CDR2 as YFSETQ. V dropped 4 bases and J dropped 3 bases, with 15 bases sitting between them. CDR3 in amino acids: CASSTGRDFTDTQYF. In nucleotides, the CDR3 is TGCGCCAGCAGCACAGGCCGGGACTTTACAGATACGCAGTATTTT.

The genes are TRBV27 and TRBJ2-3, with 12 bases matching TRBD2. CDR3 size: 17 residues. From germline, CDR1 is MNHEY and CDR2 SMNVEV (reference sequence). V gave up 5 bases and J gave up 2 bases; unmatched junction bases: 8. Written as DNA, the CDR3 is TGTGCCAGCAGTCCCCGACTAGCGGGAGAAGACACAGATACGCAGTATTTT. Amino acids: CASSPRLAGEDTDTQYF.

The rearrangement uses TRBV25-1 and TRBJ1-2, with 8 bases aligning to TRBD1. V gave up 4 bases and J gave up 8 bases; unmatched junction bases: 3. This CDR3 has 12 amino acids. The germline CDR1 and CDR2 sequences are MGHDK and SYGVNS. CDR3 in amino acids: CASSAGQAGYTF. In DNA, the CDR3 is TGTGCCAGCAGTGCGGGACAGGCCGGCTACACCTTC.

The CDR3 DNA is TGTGCCAGCAGCGTCGAAGCGGAAACCTACGAGCAGTACTTC. This sequence encodes CASSVEAETYEQYF. The J gene is TRBJ2-7, the V gene TRBV9; possible D gene TRBD2, 5 bases. The ends were cut back, 2 bases at V and 2 bases at J, with 11 bases in the middle. This CDR3 spans 14 amino acids. Per germline, CDR1 SGDLS and CDR2 YYNGEE.

The CDR3 DNA reads TGTGCCAGCAGTGGAGGAGGGTCCCCCTACGAGCAGTACTTC. This gives the protein CASSGGGSPYEQYF. V usage is TRBV2 and J usage is TRBJ2-7, with D possibly matching TRBD2 (6 bases). V was pared by 4 bases and J by 2 bases, with 12 bases between. This CDR3 spans 14 amino acids. Germline V lookup: CDR1 SNHLY, CDR2 FYNNEI.

CDR3 nucleotide sequence: TGTGCCAGCAGCTTGGTGGCTAGCACCAATGAGCAGTTCTTC. Its protein product is CASSLVASTNEQFF. The chain has TRBV5-4 and TRBJ2-1; D perhaps matches TRBD2 (5 bases). Germline CDR1 is SGHNT and CDR2 is YYREEE (reference sequence). The germline V and J ends were trimmed by 0 bases and 6 bases, with 10 bases remaining between them. The CDR3 is 14 amino acids.

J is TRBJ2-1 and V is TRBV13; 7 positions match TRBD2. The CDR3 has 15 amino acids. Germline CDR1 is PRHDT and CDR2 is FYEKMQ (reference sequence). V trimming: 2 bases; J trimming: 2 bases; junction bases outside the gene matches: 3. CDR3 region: CASSLTAGAYNEQFF. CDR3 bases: TGTGCCAGCAGCTTAACTGCGGGAGCCTACAATGAGCAGTTCTTC.

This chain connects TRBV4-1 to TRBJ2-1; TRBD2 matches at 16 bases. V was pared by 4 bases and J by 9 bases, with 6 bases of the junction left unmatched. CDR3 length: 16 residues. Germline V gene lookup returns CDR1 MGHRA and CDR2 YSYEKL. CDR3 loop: CASSRGTSGRATEQFF. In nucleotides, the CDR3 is TGCGCCAGCAGCCGGGGGACTAGCGGGAGGGCCACTGAGCAGTTCTTC.

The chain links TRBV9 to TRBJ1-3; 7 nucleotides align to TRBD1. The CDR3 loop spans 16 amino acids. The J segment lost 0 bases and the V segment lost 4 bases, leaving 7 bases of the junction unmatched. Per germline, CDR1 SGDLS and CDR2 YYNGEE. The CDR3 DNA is TGTGCCAGCAGCCTACTACAGGGGATCTCTGGAAACACCATATATTTT. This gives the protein CASSLLQGISGNTIYF.

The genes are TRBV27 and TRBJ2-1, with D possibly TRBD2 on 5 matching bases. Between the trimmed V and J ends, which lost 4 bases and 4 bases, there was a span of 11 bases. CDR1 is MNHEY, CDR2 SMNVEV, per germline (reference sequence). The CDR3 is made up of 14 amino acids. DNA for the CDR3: TGTGCCAGCAGTTCGGCGGGCCAGTACAATGAGCAGTTCTTC. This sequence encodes CASSSAGQYNEQFF.

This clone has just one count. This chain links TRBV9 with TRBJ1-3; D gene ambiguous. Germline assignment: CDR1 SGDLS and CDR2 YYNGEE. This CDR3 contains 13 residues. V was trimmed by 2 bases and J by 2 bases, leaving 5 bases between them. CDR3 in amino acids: CASSVGPGNTIYF. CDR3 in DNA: TGTGCCAGCAGCGTGGGCCCTGGAAACACCATATATTTT.